This TCR beta chain was profiled in a study of shared clonotypes between healthy human individuals. A deep-level run was used for the assay. The method was immunoSEQ multiplex PCR; TCRdb's version includes in-frame clones alone and lacks a portion of them. The table lists about 600,000 clones, around 95% of them singletons. Naive-designated CD8 cells lacked CD45RO, were positively enriched for CCR7, and omitted terminally differentiated effector memory CD45RA+ cells. V lost 7 bases and J 6 bases, leaving 22 bases between the germline ends. Looked up from germline, CDR1 is MRHNA and CDR2 is SNTAGT. The CDR3 sequence is 15 residues long.

The receptor comes from a woman under 40 in good health. The chain links TRBV6-4 to TRBJ2-7, with D possibly being TRBD2 (6 bases). The sample was naive CD8+ T cells sorted from blood. CDR3 nucleotide sequence: TGTGCCAGCAAGAAAAGGGGACTGGGTAGTCGCGAGCAGTACTTC. It translates to CASKKRGLGSREQYF.